This T cell receptor beta chain was observed in a study of blood T cell repertoires in COVID-19. Study summary: In each case, the material was cDNA or gDNA derived from T cells, B-cell-depleted T cells, or PBMCs.

Per the authors' pipeline: Researchers report that nucleated cell counts were estimated from reference gene primer amplification. The table came from immunoSEQ multiplex PCR; TCRdb's copy has only in-frame clones and leaves some out. That table gives V, J and clone size, and the DNA gave D and trimming. The sample lists about 80,000 clones; around 80% were seen once. The sequenced material came from peripheral blood. This TCR was sampled from a man older than 75 with acute or convalescent COVID-19.

The CDR3: CSASLQGARQGYGYTF. The CDR3 nucleotides are TGCAGTGCTAGTTTGCAAGGGGCCCGGCAGGGCTATGGCTACACCTTC. The chain links TRBV20-1 to TRBJ1-2; TRBD1 is a possible D gene (5 bases). The CDR3 sequence is 16 residues long. Trimming cost V 3 bases and J 4 bases, with 21 bases left between them. The germline V gene has CDR1 DFQATT and CDR2 SNEGSKA (reference sequence).